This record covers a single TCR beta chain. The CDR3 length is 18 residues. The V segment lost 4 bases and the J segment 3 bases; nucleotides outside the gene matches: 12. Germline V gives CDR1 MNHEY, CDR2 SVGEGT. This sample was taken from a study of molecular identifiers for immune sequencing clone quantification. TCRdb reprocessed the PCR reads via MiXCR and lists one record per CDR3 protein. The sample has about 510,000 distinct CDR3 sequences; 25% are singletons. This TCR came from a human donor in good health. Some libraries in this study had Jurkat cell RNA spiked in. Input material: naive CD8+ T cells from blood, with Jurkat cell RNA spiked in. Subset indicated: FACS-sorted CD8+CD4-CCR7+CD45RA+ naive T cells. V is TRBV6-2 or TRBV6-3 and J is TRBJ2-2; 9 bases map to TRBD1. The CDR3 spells CASSSLGGQGPYTGELFF. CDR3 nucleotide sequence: TGTGCCAGCAGTTCCTTAGGAGGACAGGGGCCCTACACCGGGGAGCTGTTTTTT.